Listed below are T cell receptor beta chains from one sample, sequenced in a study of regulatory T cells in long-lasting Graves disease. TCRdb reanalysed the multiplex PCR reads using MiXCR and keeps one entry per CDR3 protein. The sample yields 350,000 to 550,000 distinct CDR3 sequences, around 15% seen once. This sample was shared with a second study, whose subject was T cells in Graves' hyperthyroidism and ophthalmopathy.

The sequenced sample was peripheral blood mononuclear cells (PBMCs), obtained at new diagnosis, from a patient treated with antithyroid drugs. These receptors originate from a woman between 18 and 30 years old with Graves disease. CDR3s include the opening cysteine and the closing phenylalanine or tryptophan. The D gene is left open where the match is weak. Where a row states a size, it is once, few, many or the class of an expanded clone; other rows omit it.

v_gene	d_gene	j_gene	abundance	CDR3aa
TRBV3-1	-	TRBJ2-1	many	CASSQASRPNEQFF
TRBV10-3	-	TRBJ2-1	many	CAISESRLYNEQFF
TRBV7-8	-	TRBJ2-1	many	CASSLEQGGLHGQFF
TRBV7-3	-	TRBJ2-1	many	CASSLGGGPNGEQFF
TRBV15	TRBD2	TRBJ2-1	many	CATSTPTSGSATDVDGQFF
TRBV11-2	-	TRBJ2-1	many	CASSLIGTNEQFF
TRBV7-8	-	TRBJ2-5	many	CASRTISIQETQYF
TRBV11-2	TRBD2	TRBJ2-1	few	CASSLGLAGVAKFF
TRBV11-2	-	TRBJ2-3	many	CASSLGPGYSDTQYF
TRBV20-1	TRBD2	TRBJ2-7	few	CSVLSSGNEQYF
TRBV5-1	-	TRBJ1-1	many	CASSYREFRTEAFF
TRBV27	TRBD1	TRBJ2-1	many	CASSLYGGTGVKQFF
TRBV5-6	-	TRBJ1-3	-	CASSVDSFGNTIYF
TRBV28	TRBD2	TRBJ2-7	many	CASSSSGRKRAYEQYF
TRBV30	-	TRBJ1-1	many	CAWSVLRFPAFF
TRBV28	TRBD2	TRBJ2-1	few	CASSWGLAGGYDEQFF
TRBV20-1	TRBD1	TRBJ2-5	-	CSASRTGGGETQYF
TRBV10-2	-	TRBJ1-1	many	CASSGRGNTQLFTEAFF
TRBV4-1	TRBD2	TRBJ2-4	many	CASSQAAGTSGKRNIQYF
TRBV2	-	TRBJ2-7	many	CASSETGRYEQYF
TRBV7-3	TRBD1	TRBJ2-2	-	CASSSLGQGGAGELFF
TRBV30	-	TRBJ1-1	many	CAWTLREVRTEAFF
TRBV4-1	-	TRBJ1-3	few	CASSQTGIRVGNTIYF
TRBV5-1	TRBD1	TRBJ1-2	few	CASSDGTGLPGTYGYTF
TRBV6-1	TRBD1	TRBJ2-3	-	CASSQLRQGPDTQYF
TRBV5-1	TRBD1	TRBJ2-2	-	CASRRRQGNTGELFF